This T cell receptor (beta chain) was observed in a study of cytomegalovirus exposure and HLA in healthy donors. CDR1 and CDR2 from the germline V gene are KGHSH and LQKENI. The CDR3 covers 16 residues. Between the trimmed V and J ends, which lost 3 bases and 4 bases, there was a span of 18 bases. Profiling relied on immunoSEQ multiplex PCR, and the TCRdb table lists in-frame clones only, not all of them. Here the sample spans tens of thousands of clones, about 93% being singletons. The chain uses TRBV18 and TRBJ2-5; D is unclear. Sequencing was done on a sample of PBMCs. This sequence originates from a man between 18 and 35 years old in good health and CMV-seropositive. The CDR3 is CASSPSSGPKVETQYF. The CDR3 nucleotides read TGTGCCAGCTCACCCTCATCTGGGCCGAAGGTAGAGACCCAGTACTTC.